This T cell receptor (beta chain) came from a study of shared clonotypes between healthy human individuals. The wider study: Used for every donor were three CD4 naive, three CD4 memory, two CD8 naive and one CD8 memory plate. General study points: Around 5% of naive CD4 clonotypes were common to a handful of donors.

The CDR3 length is 20 residues. Germline CDR1 is KGHSH and CDR2 is LQKENI. V lost 2 bases and J lost 1; bases outside the gene matches: 13. Recent vaccinations or acute infections were absent in the healthy HIV-negative adult donors. The assay ran at deep level. Some clones are missing from TCRdb's copy, which holds only in-frame ones; the method was immunoSEQ multiplex PCR. This sample has roughly 1,500,000 clones, with 95% to 99% found just once. Regarding this clone: Its antigen is undetermined.

The rearrangement joins TRBV18 to TRBJ2-3, with 12 bases fitting TRBD1. The sample taken for sequencing was naive CD4+ T cells sorted from blood. The subset was: CD45RA+ positively selected. The clonotype originates from a man younger than 40 in good health. In nucleotides, the CDR3 is TGTGCCAGCTCACCAACTTCCCGGGGACAGGGGGCTTCGGGCACAGATACGCAGTATTTT. Encoded protein: CASSPTSRGQGASGTDTQYF.